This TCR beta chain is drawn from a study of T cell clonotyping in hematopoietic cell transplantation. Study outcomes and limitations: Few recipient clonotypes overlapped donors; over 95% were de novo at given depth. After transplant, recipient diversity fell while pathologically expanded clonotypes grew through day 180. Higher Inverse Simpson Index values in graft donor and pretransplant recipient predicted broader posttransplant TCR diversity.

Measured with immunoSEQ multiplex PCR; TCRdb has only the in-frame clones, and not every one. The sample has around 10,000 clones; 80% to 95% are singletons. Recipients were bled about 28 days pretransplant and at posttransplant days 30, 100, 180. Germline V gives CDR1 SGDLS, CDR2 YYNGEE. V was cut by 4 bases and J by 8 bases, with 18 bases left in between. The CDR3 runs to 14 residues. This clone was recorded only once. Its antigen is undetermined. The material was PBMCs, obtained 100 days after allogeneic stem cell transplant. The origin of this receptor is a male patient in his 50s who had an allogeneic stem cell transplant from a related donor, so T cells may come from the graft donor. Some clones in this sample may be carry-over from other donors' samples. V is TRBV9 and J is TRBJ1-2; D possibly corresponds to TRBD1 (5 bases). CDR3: CASSILWRGWGYTF. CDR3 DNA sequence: TGTGCCAGCAGCATTCTCTGGAGGGGTTGGGGCTACACCTTC.